The rows below give T cell receptor beta chains drawn from one sample of a study of blood T cell repertoires in COVID-19. The repertoire was sequenced with immunoSEQ multiplex PCR; TCRdb's copy has only in-frame clones and lacks some. Of some 150,000 clones listed, under 90% are singletons. Sample: peripheral blood. The receptors come from a woman aged 65 to 85 with COVID-19, enrolled during active disease. The CDR3 runs from the conserved cysteine through the conserved F or W. A D gene is named only where the DNA matches it firmly. Expanded clones get a size class; other rows say once, few or many, or leave the size out.

>TRBD1|-|TRBV6-6|TRBJ1-5
CASRHGTGSQPQHF
TGTGCCAGCAGACACGGGACAGGGAGTCAGCCCCAGCATTTT
>-|-|TRBV3-1/TRBV3-2|TRBJ1-5
CASSQDWGVDQPQHF
TGTGCCAGCAGCCAAGATTGGGGGGTGGATCAGCCCCAGCATTTT
>-|-|TRBV21-1|TRBJ1-4
CASSKVYPWTANEKLFF
TGTGCCAGCAGCAAAGTATACCCTTGGACAGCTAATGAAAAACTGTTTTTT
>-|-|TRBV18|TRBJ1-1
CASSPSVNTEAFF
TGTGCCAGCTCACCATCAGTGAACACTGAAGCTTTCTTT
>-|-|TRBV6-5|TRBJ1-5
CASEVVSNQPQHF
TGTGCCAGCGAGGTAGTTAGCAATCAGCCCCAGCATTTT
>TRBD2|-|TRBV6-5|TRBJ2-5
CASRRSSGRSETQYF
TGTGCCAGCAGACGATCTAGCGGGAGAAGCGAGACCCAGTACTTC
>-|-|TRBV19|TRBJ1-1
CASSIGGVKNTEAFF
TGTGCCAGTAGTATTGGGGGGGTGAAGAACACTGAAGCTTTCTTT
>-|-|TRBV19|TRBJ2-4
CASTTDVGIQYF
TGTGCCAGTACCACAGACGTAGGCATTCAGTACTTC
>-|-|TRBV5-6|TRBJ1-4
CASSFLFRGGTEKLFF
TGTGCCAGCAGCTTTTTGTTCCGGGGAGGTACTGAAAAACTGTTTTTT
>-|-|TRBV6-1|TRBJ2-3
CASSDGAGGGTTDTQYF
TGTGCCAGCAGTGACGGGGCAGGTGGGGGGACCACAGATACGCAGTATTTT
>TRBD1|-|TRBV28|TRBJ1-2
CASSSTRGQADGYTF
TGTGCCAGCAGTTCAACCAGAGGACAGGCTGACGGCTACACCTTC
>-|-|TRBV5-6|TRBJ1-5
CASSRGVDQPQHF
TGTGCCAGCAGCCGGGGGGTCGACCAGCCCCAGCATTTT
>-|-|TRBV27|TRBJ2-7
CASSLKAVALRDEQYF
TGTGCCAGCAGTTTGAAGGCAGTCGCTTTGAGGGACGAGCAGTACTTC
>-|few|TRBV27|TRBJ1-4
CASSRGDNDGEKLFF
TGTGCCAGCAGTAGAGGGGACAATGACGGGGAAAAACTGTTTTTT
>TRBD1|-|TRBV5-6|TRBJ1-2
CASSLAQGAIGYTF
TGTGCCAGCAGCTTGGCGCAGGGGGCGATAGGCTACACCTTC
>-|-|TRBV4-1|TRBJ2-1
CASSPSGSGPYNEQFF
TGCGCCAGCAGCCCCTCGGGTAGCGGACCATACAATGAGCAGTTCTTC
>TRBD1|-|TRBV19|TRBJ1-5
CASSIRRDRRRHSNQPQHF
TGTGCCAGTAGTATAAGAAGGGACAGGAGAAGGCATAGCAATCAGCCCCAGCATTTT
>TRBD1|-|TRBV5-1|TRBJ1-3
CASSLEGQGSGNTIYF
TGCGCCAGCAGCTTGGAGGGACAGGGTTCTGGAAACACCATATATTTT
>-|few|TRBV29-1|TRBJ2-7
CSVLERAYRTGSYEQYF
TGCAGCGTTCTCGAGCGGGCGTACAGGACAGGCTCCTACGAGCAGTACTTC
>-|-|TRBV29-1|TRBJ1-2
CSVEVTGSYGYTF
TGCAGCGTTGAGGTTACGGGGAGCTATGGCTACACCTTC
>-|few|TRBV6-2/TRBV6-3|TRBJ1-1
CASSTPSTGLNTEAFF
TGTGCCAGCAGTACCCCATCGACAGGTTTGAACACTGAAGCTTTCTTT
>-|-|TRBV5-1|TRBJ1-1
CASSLSAGSTEAFF
TGCGCCAGCAGCTTGTCGGCAGGGTCCACTGAAGCTTTCTTT
>TRBD2|-|TRBV4-1|TRBJ2-3
CASSQETVAGVTDTQYF
TGCGCCAGCAGCCAAGAGACGGTGGCGGGAGTCACAGATACGCAGTATTTT
>TRBD2|many|TRBV2|TRBJ2-7
CASRVSGTSYEQYF
TGTGCCAGCAGAGTTAGCGGGACCTCCTACGAGCAGTACTTC
>-|-|TRBV27|TRBJ1-1
CASSSPFGSFF
TGTGCCAGCAGTTCACCCTTCGGGAGCTTCTTT
>TRBD1|-|TRBV3-1/TRBV3-2|TRBJ1-1
CASSQTHRGWNTEAFF
TGTGCCAGCAGCCAAACCCACAGGGGGTGGAACACTGAAGCTTTCTTT
>TRBD2|-|TRBV4-2|TRBJ2-2
CASSQEGLAVNTGELFF
TGTGCCAGCAGCCAGGAAGGACTAGCGGTAAACACCGGGGAGCTGTTTTTT
>-|-|TRBV6-5|TRBJ2-5
CASRTVTTQYF
TGTGCCAGCAGGACAGTCACCACCCAGTACTTC
>-|-|TRBV6-4|TRBJ2-1
CASSLQASSSYNEQFF
TGTGCCAGCAGTCTTCAGGCTTCCAGCTCCTACAATGAGCAGTTCTTC
>TRBD1|-|TRBV28|TRBJ1-5
CASNRDRGLGNQPQHF
TGTGCCAGCAACCGGGACAGGGGGCTAGGTAATCAGCCCCAGCATTTT
>TRBD1|-|TRBV28|TRBJ1-2
CASSRTGGNYGYTF
TGTGCCAGCAGCCGGACAGGGGGCAACTATGGCTACACCTTC
>-|-|TRBV27|TRBJ1-2
CASSPLPGGYLGYTF
TGTGCCAGCAGTCCCCTCCCTGGAGGGTATCTAGGCTACACCTTC
>TRBD2|-|TRBV7-3|TRBJ2-5
CASSLGLAGKETQYF
TGTGCCAGCAGCTTAGGGCTAGCGGGGAAAGAGACCCAGTACTTC
>-|-|TRBV5-5|TRBJ2-3
CASKGTFGPDTQYF
TGTGCCAGCAAGGGGACATTCGGCCCAGATACGCAGTATTTT
>TRBD1|-|TRBV24-1|TRBJ2-5
CATGGQGFETQYF
TGTGCCACCGGAGGACAGGGGTTCGAGACCCAGTACTTC
>TRBD2|once|TRBV6-5|TRBJ2-5
CASRQSGGARETQYF
TGTGCCAGCAGACAAAGCGGGGGGGCCAGGGAGACCCAGTACTTC
>-|once|TRBV6-5|TRBJ2-3
CASSYQDTQYF
TGTGCCAGCAGTTACCAGGATACGCAGTATTTT